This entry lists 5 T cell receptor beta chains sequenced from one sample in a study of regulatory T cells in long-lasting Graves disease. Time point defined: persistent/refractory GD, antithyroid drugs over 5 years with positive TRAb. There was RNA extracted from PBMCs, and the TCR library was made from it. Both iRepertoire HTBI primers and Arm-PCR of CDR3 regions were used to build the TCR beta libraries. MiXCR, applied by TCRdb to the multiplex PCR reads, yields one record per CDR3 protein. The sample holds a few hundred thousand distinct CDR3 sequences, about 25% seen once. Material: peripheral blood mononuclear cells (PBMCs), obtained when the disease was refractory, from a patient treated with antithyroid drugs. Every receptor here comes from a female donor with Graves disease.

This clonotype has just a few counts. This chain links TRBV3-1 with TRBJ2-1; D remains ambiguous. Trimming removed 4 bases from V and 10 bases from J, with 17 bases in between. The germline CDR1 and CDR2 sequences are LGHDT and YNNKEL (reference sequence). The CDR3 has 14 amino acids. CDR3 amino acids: CASSPGPPLGEQFF. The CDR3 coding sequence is TGTGCCAGCAGCCCCGGGCCCCCCCTAGGGGAGCAGTTCTTC.

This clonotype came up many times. Here the CDR3 reads CASSLDVGRANEQYF. CDR3 bases: TGCGCCAGCAGCTTGGACGTGGGGCGGGCCAACGAGCAGTACTTC. The genes are TRBV5-1 and TRBJ2-7; either TRBD1 or TRBD2 may fit D (5 bases each). Trimming pared 0 bases from V and 5 bases from J, leaving 15 bases between. The germline gives CDR1 SGHRS, CDR2 YFSETQ. This CDR3 is 15 amino acids long.

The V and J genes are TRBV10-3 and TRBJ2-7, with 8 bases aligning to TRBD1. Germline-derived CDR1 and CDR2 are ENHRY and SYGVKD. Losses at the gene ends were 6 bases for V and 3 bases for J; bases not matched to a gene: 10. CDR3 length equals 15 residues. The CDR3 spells CAISDGQGSYYEQYF. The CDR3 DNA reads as TGTGCCATCAGCGACGGACAGGGAAGTTACTACGAGCAGTACTTC.

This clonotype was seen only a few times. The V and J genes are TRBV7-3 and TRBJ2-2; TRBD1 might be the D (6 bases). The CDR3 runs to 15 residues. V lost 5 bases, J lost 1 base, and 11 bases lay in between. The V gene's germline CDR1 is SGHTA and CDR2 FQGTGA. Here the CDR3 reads CASSLQTGNTGELFF. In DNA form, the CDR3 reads TGTGCCAGCAGCCTTCAGACAGGGAACACCGGGGAGCTGTTTTTT.

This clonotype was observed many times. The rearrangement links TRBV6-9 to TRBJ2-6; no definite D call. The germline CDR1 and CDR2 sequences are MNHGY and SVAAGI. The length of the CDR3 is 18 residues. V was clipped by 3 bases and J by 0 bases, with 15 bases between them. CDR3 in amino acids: CASSYKTRRSSGANVLTF. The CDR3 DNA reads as TGTGCCAGCAGTTACAAGACACGGAGAAGCTCTGGGGCCAACGTCCTGACTTTC.